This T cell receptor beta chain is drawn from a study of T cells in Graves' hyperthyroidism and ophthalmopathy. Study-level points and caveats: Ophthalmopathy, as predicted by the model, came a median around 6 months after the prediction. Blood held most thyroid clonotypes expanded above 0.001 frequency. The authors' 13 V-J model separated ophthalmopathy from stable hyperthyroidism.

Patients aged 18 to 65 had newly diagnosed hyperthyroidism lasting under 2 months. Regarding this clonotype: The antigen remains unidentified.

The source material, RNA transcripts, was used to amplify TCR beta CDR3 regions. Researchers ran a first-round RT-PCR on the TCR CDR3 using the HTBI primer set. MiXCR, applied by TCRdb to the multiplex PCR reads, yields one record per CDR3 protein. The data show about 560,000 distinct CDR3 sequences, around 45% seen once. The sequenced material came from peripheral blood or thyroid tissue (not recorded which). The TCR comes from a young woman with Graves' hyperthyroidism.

DNA of the CDR3: TGTGCCAGCAGCTTGCGTTTTGTGGGGGGCGACGAGCAGTACTTC. Residues: CASSLRFVGGDEQYF. The chain employs TRBV7-9 and TRBJ2-7; either TRBD1 or TRBD2 may supply D (6 bases each). Trimming cost V 3 bases and J 5 bases, with 17 bases left between them. CDR1 and CDR2 from the germline V gene are SEHNR and FQNEAQ (reference sequence). The length of the CDR3 is 15 residues.